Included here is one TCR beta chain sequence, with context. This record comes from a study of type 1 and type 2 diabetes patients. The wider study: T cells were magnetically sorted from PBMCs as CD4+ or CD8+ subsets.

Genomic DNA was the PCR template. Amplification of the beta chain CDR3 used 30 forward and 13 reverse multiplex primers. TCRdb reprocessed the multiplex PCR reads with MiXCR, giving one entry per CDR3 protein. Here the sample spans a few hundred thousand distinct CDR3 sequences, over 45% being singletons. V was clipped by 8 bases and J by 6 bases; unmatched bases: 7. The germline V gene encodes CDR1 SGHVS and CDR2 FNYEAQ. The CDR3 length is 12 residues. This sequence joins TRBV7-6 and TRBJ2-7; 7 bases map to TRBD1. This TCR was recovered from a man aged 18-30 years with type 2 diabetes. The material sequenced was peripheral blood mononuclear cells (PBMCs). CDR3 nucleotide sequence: TGTGCCAGCGGCTCGGACAGGATCGAGCAGTACTTC. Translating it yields CASGSDRIEQYF.